This T cell receptor beta chain is from a study of T-cell memory formation after mild COVID-19. Findings of the study overall: Day 15 to 85 contracting clones showed balanced CD4/CD8; day 15 to 37 expanders favored CD4+. Contracting clones localized mainly to CM and EM when CD4+ and mainly to EMRA when CD8+.

Details on this clonotype: The antigen is not known.

Constant-segment primers were used for 5'RACE, and the resulting TCR alpha and TCR beta cDNA libraries carried sample barcodes and UMIs. One entry per CDR3 protein results from TCRdb running MiXCR on the 5' RACE reads. The top ten hold 8.8% of the sample, which has 350,000 to 450,000 distinct CDR3 sequences, approximately 25% seen once. J was trimmed by 6 bases and V by 6 bases; bases with no gene match: 3. Germline V lookup: CDR1 SNHLY, CDR2 FYNNEI. This CDR3 has 13 residues. This sequence originates from an adult woman who had mild COVID-19 (a few samples of this study predate the infection). Cell type and time point are not known. Sequenced sample: PBMCs or a T cell subset sorted from them (not recorded which). The chain joins TRBV2 to TRBJ1-5; TRBD1 agrees at 9 bases. The CDR3: CASSTGGFQPQHF. DNA of the CDR3: TGTGCCAGCAGCACAGGGGGCTTTCAGCCCCAGCATTTT.